The next 16 T cell receptor beta chains were all read from a single sample in a study of a mutant IDH1 vaccine in newly diagnosed glioma. Profiling relied on immunoSEQ multiplex PCR, and the TCRdb table lists in-frame clones only, not all of them. Of more than 30,000 clones in the sample, around 82% were seen once. Antigen specificity for these receptors is unknown. This sample's time point: week 47, end of study. Each vaccine dose was 300 ug of mutant IDH1 20-mer peptide, with topical imiquimod. The starting material was PBMCs, obtained from a glioma patient whose treatment included an IDH1 peptide vaccine. The receptors were gathered from a man under 40 with glioma.

The sample holds a few counts of this clone. The sample has other DNA sequences that encode this CDR3 too. The rearrangement uses TRBV6-1 and TRBJ1-2; 7 positions match TRBD1. The CDR3 length is 14 residues. CDR1 and CDR2 (germline): MNHNS, SASEGT. The V and J ends lost 7 bases and 1 base, in that order; junction bases with no gene match: 6. Written as DNA, the CDR3 is TGTGCCAGCACCCGGGACAGAAGTAACTATGGCTACACCTTC. This sequence encodes CASTRDRSNYGYTF.

The J gene is TRBJ2-3, the V gene TRBV5-1; 7 bases align to TRBD1. The CDR3 runs to 14 residues. The V and J ends lost 0 bases and 6 bases, in that order; junction bases with no gene match: 4. CDR1 is SGHRS, CDR2 YFSETQ, per germline. The DNA for the CDR3 is TGCGCCAGCAGCTTGGAGGGGGCTTCTGATACGCAGTATTTT. Its protein is CASSLEGASDTQYF. The full variable domain, completed using reference TRBV5-1 and TRBJ2-3, is KAGVTQTPRYLIKTRGQQVTLSCSPISGHRSVSWYQQTPGQGLQFLFEYFSETQRNKGNFPGRFSGRQFSNSRSEMNVSTLELGDSALYLCASSLEGASDTQYFGPGTRLTVL.

This clone has just a few counts. The V call is TRBV30, the J call TRBJ1-5, with a weak D call TRBD1 (5 bases). Germline loops: CDR1 GTSNPN, CDR2 SVGIG (reference sequence). The CDR3 has 15 residues. The germline V and J ends were trimmed by 2 bases and 1 base, with 12 bases remaining between them. The CDR3, as DNA: TGTGCCTGGAGTTCACAGGTAGTGAGCAATCAGCCCCAGCATTTT. Translation gives CAWSSQVVSNQPQHF.

J is TRBJ2-5 and V is TRBV5-8; D unresolved. V gave up 0 bases and J gave up 3 bases, with 9 bases separating them. This CDR3 region has 14 residues. CDR1 is SGHTS, CDR2 YDEGEE, per germline. Written as DNA, the CDR3 is TGTGCCAGCAGCTTGGTCCAGGAAAAAGAGACCCAGTACTTC. Translated, it gives CASSLVQEKETQYF.

The chain uses TRBV10-3 and TRBJ2-3; TRBD2 is a possible D gene (5 bases). Trimming left V 11 bases short and J 4 bases short, with 13 bases between. CDR1 is ENHRY and CDR2 is SYGVKD in the germline V gene. The length of the CDR3 is 12 residues. The CDR3 protein is CAATGSPDTQYF. The CDR3 nucleotides are TGTGCCGCTACGGGAAGCCCAGATACGCAGTATTTT.

This rearrangement joins TRBV5-1 to TRBJ2-7, with a tentative D call TRBD1 (6 bases). CDR1 is SGHRS and CDR2 is YFSETQ in the germline V gene. V lost 2 bases and J 3 bases, leaving 9 bases between the germline ends. The CDR3 contains 13 residues. Written as DNA, the CDR3 is TGCGCCAGCAGCTTCAGGGGTGACTACGAGCAGTACTTC. Protein: CASSFRGDYEQYF.

The chain has TRBV4-1 and TRBJ1-6, with a weak D call TRBD1 (6 bases). Trimming shortened V by 3 bases and J by 9 bases, and 18 bases separated the two germline ends. The CDR3 runs to 16 residues. CDR1 is MGHRA and CDR2 is YSYEKL in the germline V gene. This chain's CDR3 is CASSHGQPGWASPLHF. DNA of the CDR3: TGCGCCAGCAGCCATGGACAGCCCGGATGGGCTTCACCCCTCCACTTT.

The genes are TRBV7-9 and TRBJ2-3, with 10 nucleotides matching TRBD2. CDR3 size: 15 residues. CDR1 is SEHNR, CDR2 FQNEAQ, per germline (reference sequence). The V segment lost 3 bases and the J segment 2 bases; nucleotides outside the gene matches: 2. CDR3 bases: TGTGCCAGCAGCTTTACTAGCGGGATCACAGATACGCAGTATTTT. Its protein is CASSFTSGITDTQYF.

The J gene is TRBJ1-1, the V gene TRBV30; tentatively, D is TRBD1 (6 bases). The CDR3 is made up of 13 amino acids. In germline, CDR1 is GTSNPN, CDR2 SVGIG (reference sequence). V dropped 5 bases and J dropped 5 bases, with 15 bases sitting between them. The CDR3, as DNA: TGTGCCTGGGAGGGGGGGGAGGGGACTGAAGCTTTCTTT. It codes for CAWEGGEGTEAFF.

Note on this clone: Being one base from a much bigger clone, this may be a read error. V and J are TRBV5-4 and TRBJ2-3; D gene unclear. V lost 4 bases and J 2 bases, leaving 2 bases between the germline ends. The CDR3 runs 11 residues. Germline loops: CDR1 SGHNT, CDR2 YYREEE (reference sequence). CDR3 coding DNA: TGTGCCAGCAGCATCACAGATACGCAGTATTTT. Protein sequence: CASSITDTQYF.

Here the CDR3 DNA reads TGCAGCGTTGATGTGTGGGGTCAGACAGGGGGCAACACCGGGGAGCTGTTTTTT. As protein: CSVDVWGQTGGNTGELFF. The chain recombines TRBV29-1 with TRBJ2-2, with 10 bases lining up with TRBD1. Germline trimming cut 3 bases from V and 2 bases from J; bases unmatched to any gene: 12. There are 18 residues in the CDR3. Germline V lookup: CDR1 SQVTM, CDR2 ANQGSEA.

The genes are TRBV2 and TRBJ2-5, with 14 positions matching TRBD2. Trimming cost V 10 bases and J 4 bases; bases outside gene matches: 14. The CDR3 length is 17 residues. Germline V gene lookup returns CDR1 SNHLY and CDR2 FYNNEI. CDR3 nucleotide sequence: TGTGCCACCGGAGAGGGGACTAGCGGGGGATCTATAGAGACCCAGTACTTC. Translated: CATGEGTSGGSIETQYF.

The gene calls are TRBV5-6 and TRBJ1-2, with TRBD1 matching over 10 bases. The CDR3 length is 16 residues. With 0 bases clipped from V and 5 bases from J, the junction kept 7 bases outside the gene matches. The germline CDR1 and CDR2 sequences are SGHDT and YYEEEE. Here the CDR3 DNA reads TGTGCCAGCAGCTTGGGACAGGGGGCGCGGTTTTATGGCTACACCTTC. Translating gives CASSLGQGARFYGYTF.

This clone was seen once. The rearrangement joins TRBV19 to TRBJ2-2; D gene unclear. Trimming removed 5 bases at V and 4 bases at J, with 20 bases between. The CDR3 totals 17 residues. Germline V gene lookup returns CDR1 LNHDA and CDR2 SQIVND (reference sequence). Written as DNA, the CDR3 is TGTGCCAGTAGTGACGATTACGGCGGCTTGGGCACCGGGGAGCTGTTTTTT. Its translation: CASSDDYGGLGTGELFF. Based on the CDR3 plus reference TRBV19 and TRBJ2-2, the full variable domain is DGGITQSPKYLFRKEGQNVTLSCEQNLNHDAMYWYRQDPGQGLRLIYYSQIVNDFQKGDIAEGYSVSREKKESFPLTVTSAQKNPTAFYLCASSDDYGGLGTGELFFGEGSRLTVL.

The chain joins TRBV4-1 to TRBJ1-6; 8 nucleotides match TRBD1. CDR3 length equals 15 residues. Germline assignment: CDR1 MGHRA and CDR2 YSYEKL. The V segment lost 0 bases and the J segment 8 bases; nucleotides outside the gene matches: 3. The chain's CDR3 is CASSQDGQGYSPLHF. CDR3 bases: TGCGCCAGCAGCCAAGACGGACAGGGCTATTCACCCCTCCACTTT.

This chain connects TRBV6-5 to TRBJ2-5; no reliable D call. The germline CDR1 and CDR2 sequences are MNHEY and SVGAGI. This CDR3 region has 11 residues. V was trimmed by 6 bases and J by 2 bases, leaving 4 bases between them. The CDR3 loop is CASRRQETQYF. The CDR3 coding sequence is TGTGCCAGCAGGCGACAAGAGACCCAGTACTTC.